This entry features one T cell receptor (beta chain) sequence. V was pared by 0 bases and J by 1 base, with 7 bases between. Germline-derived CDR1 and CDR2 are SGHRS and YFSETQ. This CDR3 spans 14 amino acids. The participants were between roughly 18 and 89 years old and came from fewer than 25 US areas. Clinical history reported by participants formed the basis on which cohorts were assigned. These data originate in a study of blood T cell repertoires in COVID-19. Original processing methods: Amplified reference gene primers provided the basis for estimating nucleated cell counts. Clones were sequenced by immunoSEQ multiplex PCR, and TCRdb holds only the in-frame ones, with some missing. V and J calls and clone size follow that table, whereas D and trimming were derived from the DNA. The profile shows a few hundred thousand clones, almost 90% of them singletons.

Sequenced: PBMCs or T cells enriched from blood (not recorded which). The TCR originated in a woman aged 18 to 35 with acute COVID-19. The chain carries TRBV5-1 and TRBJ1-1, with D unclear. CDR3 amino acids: CASSLVLRNTEAFF. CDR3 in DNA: TGCGCCAGCAGCTTGGTGTTGAGGAACACTGAAGCTTTCTTT.